What follows are 24 T cell receptor beta chains derived from one specimen sequenced in a study of blood T cell repertoires in COVID-19. Assay: immunoSEQ multiplex PCR; the TCRdb copy retains only in-frame clones and omits some. The table has tens of thousands of clones, approximately 86% seen once. Sequences were obtained from peripheral blood. These receptors all come from a man aged 65 to 79 with acute or convalescent COVID-19.

V and J are TRBV14 and TRBJ1-1, with 7 bases that match TRBD1. Unmatched junction bases numbered 5, after V lost 4 bases and J lost 6 bases. CDR3 length: 13 amino acids. Germline-derived CDR1 and CDR2 are SGHDN and FVKESK. CDR3 coding DNA: TGTGCCAGCAGCCTTAACAGGGGAGCTGAAGCTTTCTTT. Protein product: CASSLNRGAEAFF.

The rearrangement uses TRBV7-9 and TRBJ1-4; D possibly corresponds to TRBD1 (5 bases). The CDR3 is 17 residues long. Germline CDR1 SEHNR, CDR2 FQNEAQ (reference sequence). V was trimmed by 2 bases and J by 3 bases, leaving 16 bases between them. This chain's CDR3 is CASSLRHRGAANEKLFF. The CDR3 region has the DNA TGTGCCAGCAGCTTACGGCATCGCGGGGCAGCTAATGAAAAACTGTTTTTT.

The chain recombines TRBV18 with TRBJ1-5; TRBD1 aligns across 7 bases. The CDR3 is made up of 15 amino acids. V dropped 3 bases and J dropped 0; count of bases not matched to a gene: 2. The germline CDR1 and CDR2 sequences are KGHSH and LQKENI. The chain's CDR3 is CASSPGQNSNQPQHF. In nucleotides, the CDR3 is TGTGCCAGCTCACCGGGACAGAATAGCAATCAGCCCCAGCATTTT. Filled out from reference TRBV18 and TRBJ1-5, the complete variable domain reads NAGVMQNPRHLVRRRGQEARLRCSPMKGHSHVYWYRQLPEEGLKFMVYLQKENIIDESGMPKERFSAEFPKEGPSILRIQQVVRGDSAAYFCASSPGQNSNQPQHFGDGTRLSIL.

This sequence joins TRBV5-4 and TRBJ2-5; 9 nucleotides line up with TRBD2. Germline loops: CDR1 SGHNT, CDR2 YYREEE (reference sequence). CDR3 length: 15 amino acids. V lost 5 bases to trimming and J lost 2 bases; unmatched junction nucleotides: 7. This CDR3 reads CASSARGGMQETQYF. CDR3 nucleotide sequence: TGTGCCAGCAGTGCGCGGGGGGGTATGCAAGAGACCCAGTACTTC.

The gene calls are TRBV9 and TRBJ2-3, with D unclear. The ends were cut back, 0 bases at V and 0 bases at J, with 11 bases in the middle. This CDR3 spans 16 amino acids. CDR1 and CDR2 from the germline V gene are SGDLS and YYNGEE. The CDR3 region is CASSVGERSSTDTQYF. CDR3 nucleotide sequence: TGTGCCAGCAGCGTAGGAGAGCGAAGTAGCACAGATACGCAGTATTTT.

This chain joins TRBV5-1 and TRBJ2-3; TRBD1 agrees at 10 bases. V was clipped by 0 bases and J by 6 bases; unmatched bases: 13. The CDR3 is 18 residues long. The germline V gene has CDR1 SGHRS and CDR2 YFSETQ. CDR3 nucleotides: TGCGCCAGCAGCTTGGATGTCCCGGGACAGGGGATCGTTGATACGCAGTATTTT. Its protein is CASSLDVPGQGIVDTQYF.

The chain couples TRBV10-3 to TRBJ1-1, with D perhaps TRBD1 (5 bases). This CDR3 comprises 11 residues. Trimming took off 9 bases at V and 5 bases at J, with 10 bases between the two ends. CDR1 and CDR2 from the germline V gene are ENHRY and SYGVKD. DNA for the CDR3: TGTGCCATGGGGCCTGGGACTGAAGCTTTCTTT. Protein: CAMGPGTEAFF.

The J gene is TRBJ2-1, the V gene TRBV19; D may be TRBD1 (6 bases). Germline lookup yields CDR1 LNHDA and CDR2 SQIVND (reference sequence). This CDR3 comprises 16 residues. V dropped 5 bases and J dropped 5 bases, with 19 bases sitting between them. Here the CDR3 reads CASSRRLDSVNNEQFF. The CDR3 DNA is TGTGCCAGTAGTCGCCGGTTGGACAGTGTTAACAATGAGCAGTTCTTC. Supplemented by reference TRBV19 and TRBJ2-1, the full variable domain reads DGGITQSPKYLFRKEGQNVTLSCEQNLNHDAMYWYRQDPGQGLRLIYYSQIVNDFQKGDIAEGYSVSREKKESFPLTVTSAQKNPTAFYLCASSRRLDSVNNEQFFGPGTRLTVL.

The genes are TRBV19 and TRBJ2-7, with 7 nucleotides matching TRBD1. The germline gives CDR1 LNHDA, CDR2 SQIVND (reference sequence). This CDR3 has 12 residues. J was trimmed by 6 bases and V by 5 bases; bases with no gene match: 4. The DNA for the CDR3 is TGTGCCAGTAGTCTACAGGGGCGCGAGCAGTACTTC. Translating gives CASSLQGREQYF.

The V and J genes are TRBV6-5 and TRBJ2-1; D call uncertain. The V end lost 8 bases, the J end lost 6 bases, and 17 bases lay between the germline ends. CDR1 MNHEY and CDR2 SVGAGI come from the germline V gene. The CDR3 runs to 14 residues. CDR3 amino acids: CASLVPLPPNEQFF. CDR3 DNA: TGTGCCAGCCTGGTCCCCCTACCTCCCAATGAGCAGTTCTTC.

V usage is TRBV24-1 and J usage is TRBJ1-2; 10 bases fit TRBD1. This CDR3 contains 15 residues. J lost 4 bases, V lost 5 bases, and 6 bases had no gene match. Per the germline V gene, CDR1 is KGHDR and CDR2 is SFDVKD. The DNA of the CDR3 is TGTGCCACCAGTGCCCCGGGACAGGGGTTCTATGGCTACACCTTC. It specifies CATSAPGQGFYGYTF.

V gene TRBV6-5 combines with J gene TRBJ2-1; 16 positions match TRBD2. CDR3 size: 15 residues. Germline trimming cut 6 bases from V and 15 bases from J; bases unmatched to any gene: 11. Germline loops: CDR1 MNHEY, CDR2 SVGAGI. The CDR3 coding sequence is TGTGCCAGCAGCGACGGGACTAGCGGGAGGGCCATTCTGTTCTTC. This gives the protein CASSDGTSGRAILFF.

This chain uses TRBV18 with TRBJ2-7; D not resolved. Germline V gene sequence: CDR1 KGHSH, CDR2 LQKENI. There are 15 residues in the CDR3. V lost 4 bases and J lost 0, with 13 bases in between. The CDR3, as DNA: TGTGCCAGCTCACGTTCGGAGATGAGCTCCTACGAGCAGTACTTC. It specifies CASSRSEMSSYEQYF.

The gene calls are TRBV27 and TRBJ1-6; D gene uncertain. CDR1 and CDR2 (germline): MNHEY, SMNVEV (reference sequence). This CDR3 has 13 residues. V gave up 2 bases and J gave up 8 bases, with 7 bases separating them. The CDR3 nucleotides are TGTGCCAGCAGTTTACCCCTTTATTCACCCCTCCACTTT. Translating it yields CASSLPLYSPLHF.

This clone was found once. The chain has TRBV5-1 and TRBJ1-6; 9 bases are shared with TRBD1. Germline lookup yields CDR1 SGHRS and CDR2 YFSETQ. This CDR3 region has 15 residues. V dropped 5 bases and J dropped 4; count of bases not matched to a gene: 4. The CDR3 sequence is CASSGTGLYNSPLHF. Written as DNA, the CDR3 is TGCGCCAGCAGTGGGACAGGGCTTTATAATTCACCCCTCCACTTT.

The chain recombines TRBV6-5 with TRBJ2-3; 7 bases line up with TRBD1. V trimming: 0 bases; J trimming: 2 bases; junction bases outside the gene matches: 5. CDR3 size: 16 residues. Looked up from germline, CDR1 is MNHEY and CDR2 is SVGAGI. The CDR3 region is CASSYSGQDLTDTQYF. The CDR3 coding sequence is TGTGCCAGCAGTTACTCAGGACAGGACCTCACAGATACGCAGTATTTT.

This clone has just one count. The chain recombines TRBV11-2 with TRBJ2-2, with a possible D match to TRBD1 (6 bases). V was pared by 5 bases and J by 0 bases, with 10 bases between. CDR1 is SGHAT, CDR2 FQNNGV, per germline. This CDR3 comprises 15 residues. CDR3 sequence reads: CASSLWTANTGELFF. The CDR3 DNA sequence: TGTGCCAGCAGCCTTTGGACAGCGAACACCGGGGAGCTGTTTTTT. Using reference TRBV11-2 and TRBJ2-2 for the parts outside the CDR3, the full variable domain is EAGVAQSPRYKIIEKRQSVAFWCNPISGHATLYWYQQILGQGPKLLIQFQNNGVVDDSQLPKDRFSAERLKGVDSTLKIQPAKLEDSAVYLCASSLWTANTGELFFGEGSRLTVL.

This clone was seen a few times. V is TRBV9 and J is TRBJ1-3; D gene ambiguous. Per germline, CDR1 SGDLS and CDR2 YYNGEE. This CDR3 has 14 residues. V was shortened by 4 bases and J by 2 bases, with 10 bases between the two germline ends. The CDR3 here is CASSSRGPGNTIYF. For the CDR3, the DNA is TGTGCCAGCAGCTCCCGAGGTCCTGGAAACACCATATATTTT.

This sequence joins TRBV30 and TRBJ2-5; 9 bases match TRBD2. J lost 4 bases, V lost 2 bases, and 11 bases had no gene match. This CDR3 region has 16 residues. Germline V gives CDR1 GTSNPN, CDR2 SVGIG (reference sequence). The CDR3 bases are TGTGCCTGGAGTCCCAATAGCGGGGGCCGGGGAGAGACCCAGTACTTC. Protein: CAWSPNSGGRGETQYF.

A single count supports this clone. This sequence joins TRBV2 and TRBJ2-1; 9 bases are a match to TRBD2. Germline CDR1 is SNHLY and CDR2 is FYNNEI. This CDR3 has 16 amino acids. V gave up 4 bases and J gave up 7 bases; unmatched junction bases: 11. CDR3 in amino acids: CASSVNSGSAGNEQFF. The CDR3 nucleotides are TGTGCCAGCAGTGTGAATAGCGGGAGTGCGGGGAATGAGCAGTTCTTC.

The V call is TRBV30, the J call TRBJ1-5, with 8 bases fitting TRBD1. In germline, CDR1 is GTSNPN, CDR2 SVGIG (reference sequence). The V segment lost 4 bases and the J segment 2 bases; nucleotides outside the gene matches: 4. The CDR3 is 14 residues long. This CDR3 reads CAWTPGQGNQPQHF. Written as DNA, the CDR3 is TGTGCCTGGACACCGGGACAGGGCAATCAGCCCCAGCATTTT.

The chain is built from TRBV5-1 and TRBJ1-4; TRBD1 agrees at 7 bases. Germline V lookup: CDR1 SGHRS, CDR2 YFSETQ. The CDR3 runs 16 residues. J was trimmed by 10 bases and V by 0 bases; bases with no gene match: 12. The CDR3 reads CASSLGTGPDSGKLFF. In nucleotides, the CDR3 is TGCGCCAGCAGCTTGGGGACAGGTCCCGATTCGGGAAAACTGTTTTTT.

V and J are TRBV19 and TRBJ1-2; 7 positions agree with TRBD1. The germline V gene has CDR1 LNHDA and CDR2 SQIVND (reference sequence). This CDR3 has 14 residues. After removal of 2 bases from V and 11 bases from J, the junction contained 11 bases not matched to a gene. CDR3 sequence: CASSIHTRTGPYTF. For the CDR3, the DNA is TGTGCCAGTAGTATACACACCCGGACAGGACCTTACACCTTC.

This clone was counted between two and nine times. J is TRBJ2-4 and V is TRBV11-2, with D perhaps matching TRBD1 (6 bases). CDR3 length: 14 amino acids. Trimming removed 2 bases from V and 6 bases from J, with 11 bases in between. The germline V gene has CDR1 SGHAT and CDR2 FQNNGV. The CDR3 bases are TGTGCCAGCAGCTTAACAGGGTTGGGAAACATTCAGTACTTC. Translation gives CASSLTGLGNIQYF.